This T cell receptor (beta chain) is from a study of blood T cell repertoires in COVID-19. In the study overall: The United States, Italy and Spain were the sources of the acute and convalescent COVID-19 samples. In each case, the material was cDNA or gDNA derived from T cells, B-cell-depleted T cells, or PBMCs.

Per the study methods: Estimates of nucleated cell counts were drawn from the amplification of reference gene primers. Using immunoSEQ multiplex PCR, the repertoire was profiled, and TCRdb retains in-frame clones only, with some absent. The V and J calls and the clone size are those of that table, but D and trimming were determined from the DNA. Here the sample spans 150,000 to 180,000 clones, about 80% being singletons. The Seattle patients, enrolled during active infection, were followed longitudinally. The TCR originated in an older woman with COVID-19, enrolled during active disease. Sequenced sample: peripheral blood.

This CDR3 is CATSDAGLAGGGNEQFF. The CDR3 nucleotides are TGTGCCACCAGTGATGCGGGACTAGCGGGAGGGGGGAATGAGCAGTTCTTC. This chain connects TRBV24-1 to TRBJ2-1, with TRBD2 matching 16 bases. The CDR3 runs 17 residues. CDR1 is KGHDR and CDR2 is SFDVKD in the germline V gene. The V segment lost 3 bases and the J segment 7 bases; nucleotides outside the gene matches: 5.